This TCR beta chain was recovered during a study of cytomegalovirus exposure and HLA in healthy donors. The study's findings and limits: Researchers reported in a later analysis that a missense DCLRE1C variant was tied to TCR beta V- and J-gene trimming. HLA alleles showed associations with 15,000 to 20,000 TCR beta sequences in a later analysis, at a 0.05 false discovery rate.

The primer mix had 60 Vbeta and 13 Jbeta primers. The assay was immunoSEQ multiplex PCR, and TCRdb's table has in-frame clones only and misses some. In the table there are around 150,000 clones, roughly 73% of which are singletons. The CDR3 length is 16 residues. The germline V gene has CDR1 SGHDT and CDR2 YYEEEE. With 4 bases clipped from V and 7 bases from J, the junction kept 14 bases outside the gene matches. This clone was counted between two and nine times. The antigen is undetermined. Healthy individuals who donated bone marrow served as the donors. This sequence joins TRBV5-6 and TRBJ1-2, with 9 nucleotides matching TRBD1. The TCR sequence derives from a woman in her thirties in good health and CMV-seronegative. The sequenced material came from PBMCs. For the CDR3, the DNA is TGTGCCAGCAGCCCTGGACAGGGGTCTAGTTATTTTGGCTACACCTTC. As protein: CASSPGQGSSYFGYTF.